Detailed here is one TCR beta chain. The sample originates from a study of blood T cell repertoires in COVID-19. Produced via immunoSEQ multiplex PCR; TCRdb's table is partial and in-frame only. The sample includes roughly 220,000 clones, over 80% of them seen just once. The material sequenced was PBMCs or T cells enriched from blood (not recorded which). This clonotype originated in a woman aged 40 to 50 who had recovered from COVID-19.

The CDR3 bases are TGTGCCAGCAGCCCCTACCCCCAAGGACTAGCGGGCGGGGAGCTGTTTTTT. Protein product: CASSPYPQGLAGGELFF. The chain combines TRBV7-3 with TRBJ2-2; TRBD2 matches 11 bases. V lost 5 bases, J lost 7 bases, and 12 bases stayed unmatched. Germline loops: CDR1 SGHTA, CDR2 FQGTGA. The CDR3 loop spans 17 amino acids.